This T cell receptor beta chain stems from a study of technical replicates of blood from several donors (TCRdb year 2017). For this clone: The target of this receptor is not known. No clone much larger than this one lies a single base away; base qualities are absent.

The CDR3 spans 17 residues, from the cysteine through the phenylalanine. Here the CDR3 DNA is all that survives: 51 bases in frame from base 1. V is reduced by 0 bases and J by 2 bases, leaving a spacing of 11 bases between them. CDR1 is given as MGHRA and CDR2 as YSYEKL, both from the germline V gene. To prepare the library, the immunoSEQ multiplex PCR assay was applied. TCRdb holds this immuneACCESS table with in-frame rearrangements only. Some clones are missing; in checked studies, unresolved V genes explain under half, and the rest has no known cause. The sample data list 55,000 to 75,000 clones, and roughly 89% of these were observed just once. Together, the top ten hold 3% to 4% of the sample.

The chain joins TRBV4-1 to TRBJ2-6, and TRBD2 may be the D gene, going by 5 matching bases. This clonotype originated in a human donor in good health. Some clones in this sample may be carry-over from other donors' samples. The sequenced material came from PBMCs. The CDR3: CASSQDLRAPGANVLTF. The sequenced DNA is TGCGCCAGCAGCCAAGATCTGAGGGCTCCTGGGGCCAACGTCCTGACTTTC.